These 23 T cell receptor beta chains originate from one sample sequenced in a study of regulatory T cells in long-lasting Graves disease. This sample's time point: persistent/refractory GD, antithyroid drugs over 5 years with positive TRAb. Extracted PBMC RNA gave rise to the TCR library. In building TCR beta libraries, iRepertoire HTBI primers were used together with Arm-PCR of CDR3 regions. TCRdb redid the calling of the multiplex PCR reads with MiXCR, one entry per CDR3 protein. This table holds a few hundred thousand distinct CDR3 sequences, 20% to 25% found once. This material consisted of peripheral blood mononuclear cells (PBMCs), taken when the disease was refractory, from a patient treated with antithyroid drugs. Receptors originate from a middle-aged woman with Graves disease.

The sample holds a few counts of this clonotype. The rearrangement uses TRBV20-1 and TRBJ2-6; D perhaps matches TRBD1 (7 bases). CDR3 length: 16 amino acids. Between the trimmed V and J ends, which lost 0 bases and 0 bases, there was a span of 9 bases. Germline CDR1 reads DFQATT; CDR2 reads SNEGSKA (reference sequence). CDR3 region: CSARDQGGSGANVLTF. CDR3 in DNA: TGCAGTGCTAGAGATCAGGGGGGCTCTGGGGCCAACGTCCTGACTTTC.

The CDR3 reads CAISEGTGQGNEQFF. The CDR3 DNA reads as TGTGCCATCAGTGAGGGTACAGGCCAAGGGAATGAGCAGTTCTTC. J is TRBJ2-1 and V is TRBV10-3; D is possibly TRBD1 (5 bases). V dropped 2 bases and J dropped 7 bases, with 15 bases sitting between them. The CDR3 consists of 15 residues. Germline lookup yields CDR1 ENHRY and CDR2 SYGVKD.

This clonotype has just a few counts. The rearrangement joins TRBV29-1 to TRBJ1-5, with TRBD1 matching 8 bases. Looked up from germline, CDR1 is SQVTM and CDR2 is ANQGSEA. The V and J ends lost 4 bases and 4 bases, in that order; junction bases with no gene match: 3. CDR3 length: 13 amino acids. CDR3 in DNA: TGCAGCGTTGGGACAGGGCCGAATCAGCCCCAGCATTTT. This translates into CSVGTGPNQPQHF.

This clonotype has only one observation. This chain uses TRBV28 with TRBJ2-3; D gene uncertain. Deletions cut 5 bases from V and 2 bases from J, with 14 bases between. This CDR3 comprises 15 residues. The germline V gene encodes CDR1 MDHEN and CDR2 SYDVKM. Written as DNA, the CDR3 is TGTGCCAGCAGTCCCACGGCGGACCTCACAGATACGCAGTATTTT. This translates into CASSPTADLTDTQYF.

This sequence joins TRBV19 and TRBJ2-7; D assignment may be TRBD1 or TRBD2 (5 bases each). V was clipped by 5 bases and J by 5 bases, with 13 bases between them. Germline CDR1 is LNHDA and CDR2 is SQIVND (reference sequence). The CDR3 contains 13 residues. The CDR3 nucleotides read TGTGCCAGTAGTGATTTACGGGACCACGAGCAGTACTTC. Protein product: CASSDLRDHEQYF.

The CDR3 reads CSAVGGSVSNRYNEQFF. Written as DNA, the CDR3 is TGCAGCGCCGTGGGCGGGAGTGTCAGTAATAGATACAATGAGCAGTTCTTC. The chain is built from TRBV29-1 and TRBJ2-5; 7 bases match TRBD2. The J call is uncertain, as TRBJ2-1 better fits the DNA end. This CDR3 has 17 residues. Germline values: CDR1 SQVTM, CDR2 ANQGSEA.

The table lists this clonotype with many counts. The DNA for the CDR3 is TGTGCCAGCAGTGAAGTCGGCACTGAAGCTTTCTTT. As protein: CASSEVGTEAFF. The rearrangement links TRBV2 to TRBJ1-1; D gene unclear. Germline CDR1 and CDR2: SNHLY and FYNNEI. Trimming cost V 1 base and J 4 bases, with 4 bases left between them. CDR3 length: 12 amino acids.

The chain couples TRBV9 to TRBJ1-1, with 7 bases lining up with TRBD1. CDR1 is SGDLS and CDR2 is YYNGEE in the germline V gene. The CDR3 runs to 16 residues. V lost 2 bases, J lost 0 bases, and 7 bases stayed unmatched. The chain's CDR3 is CASSVGDRGLNTEAFF. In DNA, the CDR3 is TGTGCCAGCAGCGTGGGGGACAGAGGTTTGAACACTGAAGCTTTCTTT.

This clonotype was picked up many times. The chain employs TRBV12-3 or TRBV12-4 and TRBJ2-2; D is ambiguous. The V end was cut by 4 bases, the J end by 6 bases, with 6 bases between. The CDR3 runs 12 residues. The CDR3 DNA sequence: TGTGCCAGCAGTTATGGGGCCGGGGAGCTGTTTTTT. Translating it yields CASSYGAGELFF.

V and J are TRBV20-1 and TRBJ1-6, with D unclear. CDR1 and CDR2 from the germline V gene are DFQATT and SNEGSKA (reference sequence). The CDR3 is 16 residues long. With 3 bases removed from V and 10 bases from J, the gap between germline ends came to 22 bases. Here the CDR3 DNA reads TGCAGTGCTAGCCTCGGTCTTCCGCCGAAGAGGTCACCCCTCCACTTT. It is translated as CSASLGLPPKRSPLHF.

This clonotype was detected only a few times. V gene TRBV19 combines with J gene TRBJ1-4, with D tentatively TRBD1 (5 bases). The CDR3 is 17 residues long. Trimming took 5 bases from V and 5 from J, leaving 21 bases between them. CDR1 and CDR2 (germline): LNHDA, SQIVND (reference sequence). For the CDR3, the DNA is TGTGCCAGTAGTCACCTTCTAAGGGGCTCCAGAAATGAAAAACTGTTTTTT. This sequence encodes CASSHLLRGSRNEKLFF.

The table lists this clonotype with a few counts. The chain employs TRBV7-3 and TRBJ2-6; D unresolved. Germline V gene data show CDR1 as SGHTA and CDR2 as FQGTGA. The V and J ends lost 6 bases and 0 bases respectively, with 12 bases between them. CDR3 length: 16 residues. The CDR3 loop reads CASRQGRSSGANVLTF. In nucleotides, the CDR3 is TGTGCCAGCAGGCAAGGACGCTCCTCTGGGGCCAACGTCCTGACTTTC.

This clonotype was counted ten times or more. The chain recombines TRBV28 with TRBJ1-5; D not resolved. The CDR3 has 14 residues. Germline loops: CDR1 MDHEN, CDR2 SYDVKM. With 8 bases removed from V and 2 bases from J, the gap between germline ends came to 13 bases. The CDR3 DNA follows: TGTGCCAGCCTTGGGCCCGGGGGCAATCAGCCCCAGCATTTT. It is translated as CASLGPGGNQPQHF.

This CDR3 is CASSYSRTSGRALLGSEQFF. The CDR3, as DNA: TGTGCCAGCAGTTACTCACGGACTAGCGGGAGGGCCCTTTTGGGAAGTGAGCAGTTCTTC. V usage is TRBV6-2 or TRBV6-3 and J usage is TRBJ2-1, with TRBD2 identical over 15 bases. This CDR3 has 20 residues. Germline CDR1 reads MNHEY; CDR2 reads SVGEGT. V gave up 0 bases and J gave up 9 bases; unmatched junction bases: 15.

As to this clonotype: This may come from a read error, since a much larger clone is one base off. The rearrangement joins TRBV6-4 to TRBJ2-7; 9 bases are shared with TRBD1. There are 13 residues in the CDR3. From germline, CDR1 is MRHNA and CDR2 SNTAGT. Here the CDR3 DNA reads TGTGCCAGCAGTGGGACAGGGGCCTACGAGCAGTGCTTC. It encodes CASSGTGAYEQCF.

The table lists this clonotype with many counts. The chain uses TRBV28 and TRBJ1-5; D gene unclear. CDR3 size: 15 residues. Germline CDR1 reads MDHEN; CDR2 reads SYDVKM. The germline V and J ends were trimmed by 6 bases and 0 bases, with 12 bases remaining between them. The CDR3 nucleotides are TGTGCCAGCAGCCGGAGCCCTTATAGCAATCAGCCCCAGCATTTT. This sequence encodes CASSRSPYSNQPQHF.

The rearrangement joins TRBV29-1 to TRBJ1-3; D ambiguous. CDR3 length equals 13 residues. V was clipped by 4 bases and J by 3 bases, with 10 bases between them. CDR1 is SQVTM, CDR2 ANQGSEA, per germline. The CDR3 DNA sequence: TGCAGCGTTGGTCCAAGTCATGGAAACACCATATATTTT. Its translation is CSVGPSHGNTIYF.

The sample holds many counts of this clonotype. For the CDR3, the DNA is TGTGCCAGCAGCCGCGTTTCTACTCTGACACGTAACACCGGGGAGCTGTTTTTT. Translated: CASSRVSTLTRNTGELFF. The V and J genes are TRBV11-1 and TRBJ2-2; D uncertain. The V end lost 5 bases, the J end lost 2 bases, and 21 bases lay between the germline ends. The length of the CDR3 is 18 residues. The germline gives CDR1 SGHAT, CDR2 FQDESV (reference sequence).

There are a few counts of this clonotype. CDR3 bases: TGTGCCAGCAGCTTGGTCGGGGGCTGGTACGAGCAGTACTTC. Residues: CASSLVGGWYEQYF. The rearrangement uses TRBV7-9 and TRBJ2-7; D is tentatively TRBD1 or TRBD2 (6 bases each). V was pared by 3 bases and J by 4 bases, with 13 bases between. The CDR3 loop spans 14 amino acids. The germline V gene has CDR1 SEHNR and CDR2 FQNEAQ (reference sequence).

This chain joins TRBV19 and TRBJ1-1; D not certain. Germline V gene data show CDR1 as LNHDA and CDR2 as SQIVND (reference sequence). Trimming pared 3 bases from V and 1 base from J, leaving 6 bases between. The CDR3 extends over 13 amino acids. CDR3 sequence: CASSITTNTEAFF. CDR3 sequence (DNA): TGTGCCAGTAGTATTACGACGAACACTGAAGCTTTCTTT.

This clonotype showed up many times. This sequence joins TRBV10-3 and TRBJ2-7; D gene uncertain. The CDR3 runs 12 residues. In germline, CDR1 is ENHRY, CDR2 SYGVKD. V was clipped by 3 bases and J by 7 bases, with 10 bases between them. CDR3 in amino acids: CAISDQRSEQYF. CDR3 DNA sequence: TGTGCCATCAGTGATCAGAGGTCGGAGCAGTACTTC.

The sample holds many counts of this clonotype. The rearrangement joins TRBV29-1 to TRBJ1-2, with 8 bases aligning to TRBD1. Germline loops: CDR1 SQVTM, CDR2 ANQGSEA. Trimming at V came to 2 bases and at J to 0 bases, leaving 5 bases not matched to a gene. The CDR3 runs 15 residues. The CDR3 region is CSVEHPGGPNYGYTF. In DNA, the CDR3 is TGCAGCGTTGAACACCCAGGGGGCCCTAACTATGGCTACACCTTC.

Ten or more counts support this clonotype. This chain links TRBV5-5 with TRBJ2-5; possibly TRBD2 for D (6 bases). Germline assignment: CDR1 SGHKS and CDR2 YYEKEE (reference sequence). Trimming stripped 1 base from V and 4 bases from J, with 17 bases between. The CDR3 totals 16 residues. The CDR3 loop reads CASSLTSTRVGETQYF. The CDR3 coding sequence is TGTGCCAGCAGCTTGACTAGCACCAGAGTAGGAGAGACCCAGTACTTC. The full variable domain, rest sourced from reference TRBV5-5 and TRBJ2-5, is DAGVTQSPTHLIKTRGQQVTLRCSPISGHKSVSWYQQVLGQGPQFIFQYYEKEERGRGNFPDRFSARQFPNYSSELNVNALLLGDSALYLCASSLTSTRVGETQYFGPGTRLLVL.